This TCR beta chain stems from a study of blood T cell repertoires in COVID-19. Across the whole study: Samples came from the United States, Italy and Spain, spanning acute and convalescent COVID-19. PBMCs, B-cell-depleted T cells, or T cells were the source of the cDNA or gDNA that made up the material.

V dropped 2 bases and J dropped 1 base, with 15 bases sitting between them. The CDR3 is 17 residues long. CDR1 and CDR2 (germline): MDHEN, SYDVKM. Original processing notes: By means of reference gene primer amplification, nucleated cell counts were estimated. Only in-frame clones appear in the TCRdb table, and some are missing; sequencing was by immunoSEQ multiplex PCR. That table gives V, J and clone size, and the DNA gave D and trimming. The sample lists 150,000 to 200,000 clones; 86% were seen once. The sequence derives from a man aged 65-85 years with acute or convalescent COVID-19. Material: peripheral blood. The chain joins TRBV28 to TRBJ1-5; D is unclear. The DNA of the CDR3 is TGTGCCAGCAGTTTAATCGGAAGGCGGTTCAGCAATCAGCCCCAGCATTTT. This encodes CASSLIGRRFSNQPQHF. Full variable domain (outside the CDR3, taken from reference TRBV28 and TRBJ1-5): DVKVTQSSRYLVKRTGEKVFLECVQDMDHENMFWYRQDPGLGLRLIYFSYDVKMKEKGDIPEGYSVSREKKERFSLILESASTNQTSMYLCASSLIGRRFSNQPQHFGDGTRLSIL.